These 18 T cell receptor beta chains were all obtained from the same sample, sequenced in a study of CD8 T cell repertoires and HIV-1 epitope variants. Produced via immunoSEQ multiplex PCR; TCRdb's table is partial and in-frame only. The repertoire holds about 2,900 clones, with approximately 76% as singletons. These receptors lack a known antigen. Material: cultured CD8+ T cells derived from PBMCs. The receptors come from a male donor with HIV.

V is TRBV6-1 and J is TRBJ2-7, with 10 bases aligning to TRBD1. In germline, CDR1 is MNHNS, CDR2 SASEGT. This CDR3 has 12 amino acids. The V and J ends lost 6 bases and 9 bases, in that order; junction bases with no gene match: 5. In DNA form, the CDR3 reads TGTGCCAGCAGCGCCCGGGACAGGGGGCAGTACTTC. Translated: CASSARDRGQYF.

The chain carries TRBV6-1 and TRBJ2-5; 7 bases agree with TRBD2. The germline V gene encodes CDR1 MNHNS and CDR2 SASEGT. This CDR3 region has 12 residues. V shed 8 bases, J shed 9 bases, and the junction held 9 bases outside the gene matches. As DNA, the CDR3 is TGTGCCAGCTTTAGGGGAGGGTCGGCCCAGTACTTC. This gives the protein CASFRGGSAQYF.

The chain uses TRBV7-3 and TRBJ2-5, with 7 positions matching TRBD2. In germline, CDR1 is SGHTA, CDR2 FQGTGA. The J segment lost 2 bases and the V segment lost 2 bases, leaving 5 bases of the junction unmatched. This CDR3 is 15 amino acids long. CDR3: CASSLGGGPQETQYF. As DNA, the CDR3 is TGTGCCAGCAGCTTAGGCGGGGGTCCTCAAGAGACCCAGTACTTC.

There are a few counts of this clone. The chain is built from TRBV27 and TRBJ2-1; D is undetermined. The CDR3 has 13 amino acids. V was shortened by 5 bases and J by 4 bases, with 9 bases between the two germline ends. CDR1 is MNHEY and CDR2 is SMNVEV in the germline V gene (reference sequence). DNA for the CDR3: TGTGCCAGCAGTCCCCTAAGTTACAATGAGCAGTTCTTC. It translates to CASSPLSYNEQFF.

Here the CDR3 DNA reads TGTGCCAGCAGTTTTCGGGGATGGGGCACTGAAGCTTTCTTT. Its translation is CASSFRGWGTEAFF. The chain joins TRBV28 to TRBJ1-1; D unclear. V lost 3 bases, J lost 4 bases, and 12 bases lay in between. Germline CDR1 reads MDHEN; CDR2 reads SYDVKM. This CDR3 has 14 amino acids.

The rearrangement uses TRBV4-3 and TRBJ2-7; tentatively, D is TRBD2 (5 bases). V dropped 0 bases and J dropped 0 bases, with 12 bases sitting between them. This CDR3 spans 16 amino acids. Germline lookup yields CDR1 LGHNA and CDR2 YSLEER. In DNA, the CDR3 is TGCGCCAGCAGCCAAGATCTTTCGGGATACTCCTACGAGCAGTACTTC. Translation: CASSQDLSGYSYEQYF.

The sample holds one count of this clone. The chain uses TRBV12-5 and TRBJ2-3, with 7 bases aligning to TRBD2. Germline trimming cut 7 bases from V and 2 bases from J; bases unmatched to any gene: 9. The CDR3 contains 15 residues. Germline V lookup: CDR1 LGHNT, CDR2 FRNRAP. The DNA for the CDR3 is TGTGCTAGTGCCCTTGGGACTACTTACACAGATACGCAGTATTTT. Amino acids: CASALGTTYTDTQYF.

This clone was seen a few times. This CDR3 is CASRNPTGEQYF. Written as DNA, the CDR3 is TGTGCCAGCAGGAACCCCACAGGAGAGCAGTACTTC. The chain is built from TRBV2 and TRBJ2-7, with D maybe TRBD1 (5 bases). Trimming removed 6 bases from V and 7 bases from J, with 13 bases in between. The length of the CDR3 is 12 residues. CDR1 is SNHLY and CDR2 is FYNNEI in the germline V gene.

This chain joins TRBV28 and TRBJ2-1, with D possibly being TRBD2 (5 bases). Germline assignment: CDR1 MDHEN and CDR2 SYDVKM. This CDR3 has 19 residues. Trimming cost V 5 bases and J 4 bases, with 27 bases left between them. The CDR3 DNA reads TGTGCCAGCAGTGGGCAATTGGATAAAGCGGAGGAGCTGTACAATGAGCAGTTCTTC. Its translation is CASSGQLDKAEELYNEQFF.

This chain connects TRBV7-3 to TRBJ1-1, with 8 bases identical to TRBD1. There are 12 residues in the CDR3. With V trimmed by 5 bases and J by 11 bases, 7 bases remained unmatched. Germline V lookup: CDR1 SGHTA, CDR2 FQGTGA. In nucleotides, the CDR3 is TGTGCCAGCAGCCAGACAGGGGTGGGCGCTTTCTTT. It translates to CASSQTGVGAFF. Full variable domain (rest looked up from reference TRBV7-3 and TRBJ1-1): GAGVSQTPSNKVTEKGKYVELRCDPISGHTALYWYRQSLGQGPEFLIYFQGTGAADDSGLPNDRFFAVRPEGSVSTLKIQRTERGDSAVYLCASSQTGVGAFFGQGTRLTVV.

This sequence joins TRBV4-3 and TRBJ2-2, with a weak D call TRBD1 (6 bases). V was clipped by 1 base and J by 6 bases, with 18 bases between them. This CDR3 is 17 amino acids long. The germline gives CDR1 LGHNA, CDR2 YSLEER. The CDR3 spells CASSQVPFRGGAGELFF. The CDR3 DNA is TGCGCCAGCAGCCAAGTCCCCTTCCGAGGGGGAGCCGGGGAGCTGTTTTTT.

The CDR3 loop reads CASRIVADTQYF. CDR3 nucleotides: TGTGCCAGCAGGATAGTCGCAGATACGCAGTATTTT. This sequence joins TRBV2 and TRBJ2-3; the D is unclear. CDR3 length: 12 residues. V gave up 6 bases and J gave up 4 bases, with 8 bases separating them. The V gene's germline CDR1 is SNHLY and CDR2 FYNNEI.

This clone was detected a few times. This chain links TRBV7-2 with TRBJ2-7; maybe TRBD1 (6 bases). The germline CDR1 and CDR2 sequences are SGHTA and FQGNSA. The CDR3 extends over 14 amino acids. V shed 5 bases and J shed 2 bases, with 13 bases lying between them. The CDR3 DNA reads TGTGCCAGCAGCCCTTCAACAGGGACCTACGAGCAGTACTTC. Residues: CASSPSTGTYEQYF.

A single count supports this clone. This chain links TRBV6-5 with TRBJ2-1; D uncertain. V lost 6 bases and J lost 0, with 9 bases in between. The CDR3 totals 14 residues. Looked up from germline, CDR1 is MNHEY and CDR2 is SVGAGI. DNA for the CDR3: TGTGCCAGCAGCCCACTGGCCTCCTACAATGAGCAGTTCTTC. Amino acid sequence: CASSPLASYNEQFF.

On this clone: The junction departs from the called germline gene at one end, perhaps through a read error. This chain links TRBV6-1 with TRBJ2-6; D might be TRBD1 or TRBD2, each matching 5 bases. The CDR3 contains 17 residues. Per the germline V gene, CDR1 is MNHNS and CDR2 is SASEGT. The CDR3 loop is CAISESLGVSGANVLTF. The CDR3 DNA reads TGTGCCATCAGTGAGTCTCTGGGGGTATCTGGGGCCAACGTCCTGACTTTC.

The chain joins TRBV5-4 to TRBJ2-1; 9 bases line up with TRBD2. The CDR3 is 14 residues long. The ends lost 4 bases at V and 7 bases at J; junction bases unmatched: 6. The germline V gene has CDR1 SGHNT and CDR2 YYREEE (reference sequence). CDR3 nucleotide sequence: TGTGCCAGCAGCAATAGCGGGAGCTGGAATGAGCAGTTCTTC. It yields the protein CASSNSGSWNEQFF.

The V call is TRBV7-9, the J call TRBJ2-3; TRBD1 is a possible D gene (5 bases). The germline V gene has CDR1 SEHNR and CDR2 FQNEAQ (reference sequence). V was trimmed by 1 base and J by 2 bases, leaving 10 bases between them. CDR3 length equals 15 residues. CDR3 DNA sequence: TGTGCCAGCAGCTTAGGGACATTTAACACAGATACGCAGTATTTT. It encodes CASSLGTFNTDTQYF.

This chain connects TRBV2 to TRBJ2-1; 9 nucleotides align to TRBD2. Trimming at V came to 4 bases and at J to 10 bases, leaving 11 bases not matched to a gene. This CDR3 is built from 15 residues. The germline V gene encodes CDR1 SNHLY and CDR2 FYNNEI. The CDR3 DNA is TGTGCCAGCAGTGCCCTGGACAGGACTAGCGTGGAGCAGTTCTTC. Translated: CASSALDRTSVEQFF. The variable domain in full, completed from reference TRBV2 and TRBJ2-1, reads EPEVTQTPSHQVTQMGQEVILRCVPISNHLYFYWYRQILGQKVEFLVSFYNNEISEKSEIFDDQFSVERPDGSNFTLKIRSTKLEDSAMYFCASSALDRTSVEQFFGPGTRLTVL.